This T cell receptor beta chain was identified during a study of T cell responses to AZD1222 COVID-19 vaccine. Looking at the study overall: Pooling covered second doses at about 4 or about 12 weeks.

Whole-study findings and limits: Spike-specific TCRs gained breadth and depth after people received two AZD1222 doses. The donors showed a predominance of white British ancestry and of females, with possible underestimation of clonal diversity. Every sample of the repertoires postdated the peak T cell response.

This clone was seen only once. Its antigen is not known. Profiling relied on immunoSEQ multiplex PCR, and the TCRdb table lists in-frame clones only, not all of them. The data show 100,000 to 150,000 clones, under 90% seen once. The clonotype comes from an adult in good health. The sequencing here drew on peripheral blood, taken on day 0 of AZD1222 vaccination.

CDR3 in DNA: TGCGCCAGCAGCCAGGAAGCGGGCATCCCCATGAACACTGAAGCTTTCTTT. Its protein product is CASSQEAGIPMNTEAFF. The V gene is TRBV4-1, the J gene TRBJ1-1, with D uncertain. The length of the CDR3 is 17 residues. The V and J ends lost 3 bases and 0 bases respectively, with 17 bases between them. CDR1 is MGHRA and CDR2 is YSYEKL in the germline V gene.